The 23 T cell receptor beta chains listed next were all sequenced from one sample in a study of blood T cell repertoires in COVID-19. The data were produced by immunoSEQ multiplex PCR, yet TCRdb's version contains in-frame clones alone and is incomplete. The sample records hundreds of thousands of clones, 85% being singletons. The sample comprised peripheral blood. These TCRs come from a man aged 40-49 years with acute or convalescent COVID-19.

This rearrangement joins TRBV5-4 to TRBJ2-3, with D possibly TRBD2 on 7 matching bases. This CDR3 is built from 15 residues. Trimming took off 4 bases at V and 5 bases at J, with 17 bases between the two ends. Germline-derived CDR1 and CDR2 are SGHNT and YYREEE (reference sequence). For the CDR3, the DNA is TGTGCCAGCAGCCCTGAGGGGGGGGCGGGAGATACGCAGTATTTT. Amino acids: CASSPEGGAGDTQYF.

This clone was observed a single time. The chain uses TRBV19 and TRBJ2-1; D possibly corresponds to TRBD2 (6 bases). The CDR3 length is 16 residues. Germline V gene sequence: CDR1 LNHDA, CDR2 SQIVND (reference sequence). Trimming took 0 bases from V and 2 from J, leaving 11 bases between them. The CDR3 nucleotides read TGTGCCAGTAGTATAGATCGGATAGCGGCCTACAATGAGCAGTTCTTC. Encoded protein: CASSIDRIAAYNEQFF.

V and J are TRBV20-1 and TRBJ1-2; D is ambiguous. The CDR3 totals 11 residues. Germline CDR1 and CDR2: DFQATT and SNEGSKA (reference sequence). V lost 4 bases and J 6 bases, leaving 9 bases between the germline ends. The CDR3 spells CSAIPQDGYTF. CDR3 in DNA: TGCAGTGCTATTCCCCAGGATGGCTACACCTTC.

The V call is TRBV4-2, the J call TRBJ2-2; TRBD2 matches 13 bases. V lost 4 bases and J lost 0; bases outside the gene matches: 5. This CDR3 is 18 amino acids long. Germline V gene data show CDR1 as LGHNA and CDR2 as YNFKEQ. The CDR3 here is CASSRVGLAGANTGELFF. CDR3 sequence (DNA): TGTGCCAGCAGCCGGGTCGGACTAGCGGGGGCGAACACCGGGGAGCTGTTTTTT.

The table lists this clone with many counts. V usage is TRBV28 and J usage is TRBJ1-6, with unresolved D. The V and J ends lost 4 bases and 8 bases respectively, with 9 bases between them. Germline CDR1 and CDR2: MDHEN and SYDVKM. This CDR3 region has 13 residues. The CDR3 sequence: CASSSTSYSPLHF. The DNA of the CDR3 is TGTGCCAGCAGTTCAACCAGTTATTCACCCCTCCACTTT.

The rearrangement joins TRBV5-6 to TRBJ2-1; a possible D gene is TRBD2 (7 bases). Germline-derived CDR1 and CDR2 are SGHDT and YYEEEE. The CDR3 is made up of 16 amino acids. V gave up 1 base and J gave up 4 bases, with 15 bases separating them. CDR3 in amino acids: CASSLRGGGRYNEQFF. The CDR3 bases are TGTGCCAGCAGCTTGAGGGGCGGGGGCCGTTACAATGAGCAGTTCTTC. Complete variable domain (other parts from reference TRBV5-6 and TRBJ2-1): DAGVTQSPTHLIKTRGQQVTLRCSPKSGHDTVSWYQQALGQGPQFIFQYYEEEERQRGNFPDRFSGHQFPNYSSELNVNALLLGDSALYLCASSLRGGGRYNEQFFGPGTRLTVL.

The V gene is TRBV10-2, the J gene TRBJ1-4, with 7 positions matching TRBD1. This CDR3 has 13 amino acids. V lost 6 bases, J lost 8 bases, and 6 bases stayed unmatched. The V gene's germline CDR1 is WSHSY and CDR2 SAAADI. The chain's CDR3 is CASREGQREKLFF. CDR3 sequence (DNA): TGCGCCAGCAGGGAGGGACAGCGGGAAAAACTGTTTTTT.

CDR3 sequence (DNA): TGTGCTACCAGGCGCGGGGGAGAGACCCAGTACTTC. Translated: CATRRGGETQYF. The genes are TRBV5-4 and TRBJ2-5, with 7 bases lining up with TRBD2. The CDR3 loop spans 12 amino acids. The germline CDR1 and CDR2 sequences are SGHNT and YYREEE (reference sequence). Full variable domain (outside the CDR3, taken from reference TRBV5-4 and TRBJ2-5): ETGVTQSPTHLIKTRGQQVTLRCSSQSGHNTVSWYQQALGQGPQFIFQYYREEENGRGNFPPRFSGLQFPNYSSELNVNALELDDSALYLCATRRGGETQYFGPGTRLLVL.

The chain joins TRBV7-6 to TRBJ2-1; 9 bases are shared with TRBD2. The germline V gene encodes CDR1 SGHVS and CDR2 FNYEAQ. The CDR3 extends over 15 amino acids. V trimming: 3 bases; J trimming: 4 bases; junction bases outside the gene matches: 4. The DNA for the CDR3 is TGTGCCAGCAGCTTGGCTAGCGGGGCATACAATGAGCAGTTCTTC. It yields the protein CASSLASGAYNEQFF.

The chain employs TRBV20-1 and TRBJ2-1; the D gene is possibly TRBD2 (5 bases). This CDR3 has 12 amino acids. The germline V gene has CDR1 DFQATT and CDR2 SNEGSKA (reference sequence). Trimming shortened V by 3 bases and J by 9 bases, and 12 bases separated the two germline ends. CDR3 sequence: CSASLIGVEQFF. In nucleotides, the CDR3 is TGCAGTGCTAGTTTGATCGGGGTTGAGCAGTTCTTC.

In its sample, this clone was seen a few times. The CDR3 loop is CASSFNSVNTEAFF. CDR3 sequence (DNA): TGTGCCAGCAGCTTCAACTCGGTGAACACTGAAGCTTTCTTT. The V and J genes are TRBV5-4 and TRBJ1-1; D is uncertain. Germline V gives CDR1 SGHNT, CDR2 YYREEE (reference sequence). This CDR3 comprises 14 residues. V was trimmed by 2 bases and J by 0 bases, leaving 8 bases between them.

The chain is built from TRBV9 and TRBJ2-7; D is unclear. In germline, CDR1 is SGDLS, CDR2 YYNGEE. The V end lost 3 bases, the J end lost 7 bases, and 14 bases lay between the germline ends. CDR3 length: 13 residues. The CDR3 sequence is CASSAEAPLEQYF. In DNA form, the CDR3 reads TGTGCCAGCAGCGCCGAAGCCCCCTTAGAGCAGTACTTC.

This chain links TRBV7-3 with TRBJ1-2, with 7 nucleotides matching TRBD1. CDR1 and CDR2 (germline): SGHTA, FQGTGA. The junction had 5 bases not matched to a gene; V was cut back by 0 bases and J by 4 bases. This CDR3 has 15 amino acids. The CDR3 is CASSLTRQGRYGYTF. The DNA for the CDR3 is TGTGCCAGCAGCTTAACCCGACAGGGACGCTATGGCTACACCTTC.

V usage is TRBV2 and J usage is TRBJ1-2, with 9 bases identical to TRBD1. CDR1 and CDR2 from the germline V gene are SNHLY and FYNNEI. This CDR3 has 14 amino acids. V was clipped by 3 bases and J by 4 bases; unmatched bases: 3. CDR3 DNA: TGTGCCAGCAGTGATACAGGGGGCACCTATGGCTACACCTTC. Residues: CASSDTGGTYGYTF.

V and J are TRBV9 and TRBJ2-5; a weak D match, TRBD2 (5 bases). CDR1 and CDR2 from the germline V gene are SGDLS and YYNGEE. This CDR3 contains 15 residues. The V and J ends lost 0 bases and 9 bases respectively, with 18 bases between them. The CDR3 sequence: CASSVGSLGLESQYF. Here the CDR3 DNA reads TGTGCCAGCAGCGTAGGGTCCCTAGGACTGGAGTCCCAGTACTTC.

The chain has TRBV3-1 (or the pseudogene TRBV3-2) and TRBJ1-3, with 8 nucleotides matching TRBD1. V was clipped by 2 bases and J by 8 bases; unmatched bases: 8. The V gene's germline CDR1 is LGHDT and CDR2 YNNKEL (reference sequence). This CDR3 has 15 amino acids. CDR3 nucleotides: TGTGCCAGCAGCCAAAGGGACAGGCCCGCGGACACCATATATTTT. Amino acid sequence: CASSQRDRPADTIYF.

The chain has TRBV30 and TRBJ1-5; the D gene is possibly TRBD1 (6 bases). CDR1 is GTSNPN, CDR2 SVGIG, per germline (reference sequence). V lost 5 bases and J 7 bases, leaving 18 bases between the germline ends. The length of the CDR3 is 14 residues. The CDR3 region is CAWSKTAGAQPQHF. The CDR3 nucleotides read TGTGCCTGGTCCAAAACTGCAGGGGCACAGCCCCAGCATTTT.

The V and J genes are TRBV7-8 and TRBJ1-2; the D gene is possibly TRBD1 (6 bases). CDR1 SGHVS and CDR2 FQNEAQ come from the germline V gene. Trimming cost V 2 bases and J 7 bases, with 11 bases left between them. The CDR3 covers 13 residues. CDR3 amino acids: CASSLSGGVGYTF. The DNA of the CDR3 is TGTGCCAGCAGCTTAAGTGGGGGCGTTGGCTACACCTTC.

The V call is TRBV6-5, the J call TRBJ1-5; D gene ambiguous. Looked up from germline, CDR1 is MNHEY and CDR2 is SVGAGI. The CDR3 contains 14 residues. V shed 6 bases and J shed 1 base, with 10 bases lying between them. The CDR3 DNA reads TGTGCCAGCAGCCCCCGAGGGAGCAATCAGCCCCAGCATTTT. This encodes CASSPRGSNQPQHF.

This chain links TRBV18 with TRBJ2-7, with TRBD2 matching over 8 bases. Germline V CDR1 and CDR2: KGHSH, LQKENI. The CDR3 loop spans 16 amino acids. V was pared by 1 base and J by 2 bases, with 7 bases of the junction left unmatched. Here the CDR3 DNA reads TGTGCCAGCTCACCACAGTCGGCGGGGGGCACCTACGAGCAGTACTTC. Amino acid sequence: CASSPQSAGGTYEQYF.

This sequence joins TRBV4-2 and TRBJ1-1, with TRBD1 identical over 8 bases. CDR3 length equals 15 residues. Germline V CDR1 and CDR2: LGHNA, YNFKEQ. V lost 2 bases to trimming and J lost 1 base; unmatched junction nucleotides: 3. The CDR3 sequence: CASSQPGQGNTEAFF. The DNA for the CDR3 is TGTGCCAGCAGCCAACCCGGACAGGGGAACACTGAAGCTTTCTTT.

V usage is TRBV25-1 and J usage is TRBJ1-2; the D is unclear. Per germline, CDR1 MGHDK and CDR2 SYGVNS. This CDR3 is 15 amino acids long. V lost 4 bases, J lost 4 bases, and 16 bases lay in between. The CDR3 reads CASSADGWATYGYTF. CDR3 bases: TGTGCCAGCAGTGCGGATGGATGGGCCACCTATGGCTACACCTTC.

The J gene is TRBJ2-1, the V gene TRBV11-3, with TRBD2 identical over 15 bases. With 3 bases clipped from V and 10 bases from J, the junction kept 10 bases outside the gene matches. The CDR3 is 17 amino acids. Germline assignment: CDR1 SGHNT and CDR2 YENEEA. The CDR3 DNA is TGTGCCAGCAGCTTGGGGACTAGCGGGGGGACCAATGAAGAGCAGTTCTTC. It yields the protein CASSLGTSGGTNEEQFF.